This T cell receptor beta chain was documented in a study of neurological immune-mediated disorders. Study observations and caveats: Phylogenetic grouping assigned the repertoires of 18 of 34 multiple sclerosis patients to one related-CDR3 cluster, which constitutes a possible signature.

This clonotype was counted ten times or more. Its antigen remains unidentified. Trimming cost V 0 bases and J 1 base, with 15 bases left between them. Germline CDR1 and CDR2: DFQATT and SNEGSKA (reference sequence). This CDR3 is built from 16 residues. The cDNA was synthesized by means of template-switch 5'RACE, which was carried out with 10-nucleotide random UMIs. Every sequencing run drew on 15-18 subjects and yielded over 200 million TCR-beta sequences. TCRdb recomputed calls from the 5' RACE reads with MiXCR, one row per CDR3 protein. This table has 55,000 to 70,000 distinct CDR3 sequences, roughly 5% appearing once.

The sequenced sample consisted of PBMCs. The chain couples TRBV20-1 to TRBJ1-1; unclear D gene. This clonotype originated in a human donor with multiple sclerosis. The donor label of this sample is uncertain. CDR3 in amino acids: CSARDLTFGRNTEAFF. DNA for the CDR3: TGCAGTGCTAGAGATCTGACTTTCGGTCGGAACACTGAAGCTTTCTTT.